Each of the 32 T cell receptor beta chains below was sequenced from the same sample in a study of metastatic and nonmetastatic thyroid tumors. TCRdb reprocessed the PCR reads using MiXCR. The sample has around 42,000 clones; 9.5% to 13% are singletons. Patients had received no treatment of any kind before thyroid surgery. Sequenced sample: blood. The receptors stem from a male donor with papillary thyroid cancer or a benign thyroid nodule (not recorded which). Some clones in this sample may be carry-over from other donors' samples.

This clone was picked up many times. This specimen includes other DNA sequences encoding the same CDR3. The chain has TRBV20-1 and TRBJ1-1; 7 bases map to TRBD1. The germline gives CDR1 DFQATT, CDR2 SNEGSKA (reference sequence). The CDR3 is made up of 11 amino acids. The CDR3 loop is CRVTGSTEAFF. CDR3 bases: TGCAGGGTGACAGGGTCTACTGAAGCTTTCTTT.

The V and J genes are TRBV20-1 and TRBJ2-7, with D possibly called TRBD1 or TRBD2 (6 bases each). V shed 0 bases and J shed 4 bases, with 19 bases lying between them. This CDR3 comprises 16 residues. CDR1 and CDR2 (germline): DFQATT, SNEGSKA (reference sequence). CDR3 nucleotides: TGCAGTGCTAGAGATAACAGGGACTTAATCCTATACGAGCAGTACTTC. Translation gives CSARDNRDLILYEQYF.

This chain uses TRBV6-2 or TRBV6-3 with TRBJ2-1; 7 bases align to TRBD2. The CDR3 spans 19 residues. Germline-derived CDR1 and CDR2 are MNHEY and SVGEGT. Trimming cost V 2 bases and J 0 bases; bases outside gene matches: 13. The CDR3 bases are TGTGCCAGCAGTTACCGGCCCCTGGGGGGGGGTTGCTCCTACAATGAGCAGTTCTTC. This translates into CASSYRPLGGGCSYNEQFF.

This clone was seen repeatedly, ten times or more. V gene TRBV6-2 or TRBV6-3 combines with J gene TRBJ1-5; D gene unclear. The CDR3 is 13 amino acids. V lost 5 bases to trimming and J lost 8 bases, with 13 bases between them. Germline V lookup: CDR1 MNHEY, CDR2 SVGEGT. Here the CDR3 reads CASSREEREPQHF. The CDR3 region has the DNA TGTGCCAGCAGTCGAGAGGAACGAGAGCCCCAGCATTTT.

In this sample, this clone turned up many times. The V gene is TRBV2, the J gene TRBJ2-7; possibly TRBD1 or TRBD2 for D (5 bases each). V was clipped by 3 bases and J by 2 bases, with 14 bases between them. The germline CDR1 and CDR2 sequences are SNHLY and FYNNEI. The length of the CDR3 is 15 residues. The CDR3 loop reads CASSESAGTTYEQYF. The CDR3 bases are TGTGCCAGCAGTGAGTCGGCAGGGACCACCTACGAGCAGTACTTC. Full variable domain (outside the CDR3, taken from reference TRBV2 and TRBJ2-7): EPEVTQTPSHQVTQMGQEVILRCVPISNHLYFYWYRQILGQKVEFLVSFYNNEISEKSEIFDDQFSVERPDGSNFTLKIRSTKLEDSAMYFCASSESAGTTYEQYFGPGTRLTVT.

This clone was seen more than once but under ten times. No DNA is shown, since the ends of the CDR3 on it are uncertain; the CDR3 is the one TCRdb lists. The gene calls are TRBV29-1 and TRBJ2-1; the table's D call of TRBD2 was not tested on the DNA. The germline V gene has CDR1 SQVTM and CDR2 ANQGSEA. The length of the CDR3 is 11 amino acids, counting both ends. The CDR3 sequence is CSVEVGGGAFF.

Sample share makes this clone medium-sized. Written as DNA, the CDR3 is TGTGCCAGCAGTTCGACCGCAGGAGCCGTAGGGACCGAGCAGTACTTC. Translating it yields CASSSTAGAVGTEQYF. The rearrangement links TRBV6-2 or TRBV6-3 to TRBJ2-7; D possibly uses TRBD1 or TRBD2 (5 bases each). Germline V CDR1 and CDR2: MNHEY, SVGEGT. V dropped 4 bases and J dropped 6 bases, with 22 bases sitting between them. CDR3 length equals 16 residues.

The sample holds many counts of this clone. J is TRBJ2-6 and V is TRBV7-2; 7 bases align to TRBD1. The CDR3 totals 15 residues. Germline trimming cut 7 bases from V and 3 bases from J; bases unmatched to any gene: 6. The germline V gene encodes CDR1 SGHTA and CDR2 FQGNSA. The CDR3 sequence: CASNGRQGGANVLTF. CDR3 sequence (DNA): TGTGCCAGCAACGGCCGACAGGGTGGGGCCAACGTCCTGACTTTC.

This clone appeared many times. CDR3 coding DNA: TGTGCCAGCAGTTCGACGGGACAGGGGTCGGAAAAACTGTTTTTT. Protein sequence: CASSSTGQGSEKLFF. The chain joins TRBV27 to TRBJ1-4, with TRBD1 matching 10 bases. This CDR3 is 15 amino acids long. With V trimmed by 4 bases and J by 8 bases, 7 bases remained unmatched. Germline V CDR1 and CDR2: MNHEY, SMNVEV (reference sequence).

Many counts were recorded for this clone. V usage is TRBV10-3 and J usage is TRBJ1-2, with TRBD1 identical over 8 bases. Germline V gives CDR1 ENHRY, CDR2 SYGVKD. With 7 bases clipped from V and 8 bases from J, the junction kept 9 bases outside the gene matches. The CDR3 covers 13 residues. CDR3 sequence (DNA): TGTGCCATCACTCCGGACAGGGAGAGCGGCTACACCTTC. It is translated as CAITPDRESGYTF.

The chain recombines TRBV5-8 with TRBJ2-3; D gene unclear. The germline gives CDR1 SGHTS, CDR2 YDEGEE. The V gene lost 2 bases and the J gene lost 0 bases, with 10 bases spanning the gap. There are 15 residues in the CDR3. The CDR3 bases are TGTGCCAGCAGCTTCCGGGCGTTAAGCACAGATACGCAGTATTTT. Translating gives CASSFRALSTDTQYF.

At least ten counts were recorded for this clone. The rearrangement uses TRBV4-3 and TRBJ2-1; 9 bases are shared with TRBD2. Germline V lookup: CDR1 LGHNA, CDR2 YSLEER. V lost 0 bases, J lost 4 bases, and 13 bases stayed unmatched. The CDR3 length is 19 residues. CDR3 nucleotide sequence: TGCGCCAGCAGCCAAGACAACCCTACCCTAGCGGGAAGGTACAATGAGCAGTTCTTC. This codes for CASSQDNPTLAGRYNEQFF.

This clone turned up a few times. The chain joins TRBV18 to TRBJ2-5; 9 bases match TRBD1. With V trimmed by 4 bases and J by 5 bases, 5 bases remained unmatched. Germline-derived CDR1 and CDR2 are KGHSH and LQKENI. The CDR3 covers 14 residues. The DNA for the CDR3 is TGTGCCAGCTCACTGTGGACAGGGGTGGAGACCCAGTACTTC. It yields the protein CASSLWTGVETQYF.

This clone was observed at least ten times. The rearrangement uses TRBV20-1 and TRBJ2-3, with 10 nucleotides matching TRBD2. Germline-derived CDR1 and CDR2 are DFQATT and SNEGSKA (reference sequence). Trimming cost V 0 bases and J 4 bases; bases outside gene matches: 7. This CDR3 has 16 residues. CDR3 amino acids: CSARESGRAISDTQYF. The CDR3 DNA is TGCAGTGCTAGAGAAAGCGGGAGGGCTATATCAGATACGCAGTATTTT.

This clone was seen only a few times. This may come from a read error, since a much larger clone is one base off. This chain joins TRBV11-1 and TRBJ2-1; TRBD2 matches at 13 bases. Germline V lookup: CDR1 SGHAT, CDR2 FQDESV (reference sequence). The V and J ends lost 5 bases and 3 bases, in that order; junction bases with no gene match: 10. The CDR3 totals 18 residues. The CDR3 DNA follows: TGTGCCAGCAGCGGCCGGACTAGCGGGAGTGCCCACTACAATGAGCAGTTCTTC. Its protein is CASSGRTSGSAHYNEQFF.

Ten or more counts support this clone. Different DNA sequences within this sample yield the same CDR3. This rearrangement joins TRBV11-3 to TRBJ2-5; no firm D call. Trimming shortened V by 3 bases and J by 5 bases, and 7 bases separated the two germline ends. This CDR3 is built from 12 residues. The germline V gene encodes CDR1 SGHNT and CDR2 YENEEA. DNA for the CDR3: TGTGCCAGCAGCTTGGGTAGGGAGACCCAGTACTTC. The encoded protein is CASSLGRETQYF. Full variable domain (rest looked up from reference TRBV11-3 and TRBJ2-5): EAGVVQSPRYKIIEKKQPVAFWCNPISGHNTLYWYLQNLGQGPELLIRYENEEAVDDSQLPKDRFSAERLKGVDSTLKIQPAELGDSAVYLCASSLGRETQYFGPGTRLLVL.

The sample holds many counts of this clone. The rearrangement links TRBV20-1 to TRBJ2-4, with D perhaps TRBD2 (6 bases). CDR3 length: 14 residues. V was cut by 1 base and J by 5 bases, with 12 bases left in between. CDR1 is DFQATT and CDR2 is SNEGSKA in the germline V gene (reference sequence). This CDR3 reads CSARVPGVQNIQYF. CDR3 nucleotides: TGCAGTGCTAGAGTCCCGGGGGTGCAAAACATTCAGTACTTC.

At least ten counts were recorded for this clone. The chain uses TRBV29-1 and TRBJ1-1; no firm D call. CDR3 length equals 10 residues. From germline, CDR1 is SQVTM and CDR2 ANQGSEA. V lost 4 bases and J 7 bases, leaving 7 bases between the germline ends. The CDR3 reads CSVVDLEAFF. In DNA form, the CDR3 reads TGCAGCGTTGTGGATCTTGAAGCTTTCTTT.

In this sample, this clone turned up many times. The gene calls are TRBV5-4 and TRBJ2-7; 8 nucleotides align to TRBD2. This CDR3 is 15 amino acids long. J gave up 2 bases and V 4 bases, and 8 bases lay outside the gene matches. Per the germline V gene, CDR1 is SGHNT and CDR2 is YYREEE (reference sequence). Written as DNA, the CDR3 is TGTGCCAGCAGCCCAACTAGCGGCAACCCCTACGAGCAGTACTTC. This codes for CASSPTSGNPYEQYF. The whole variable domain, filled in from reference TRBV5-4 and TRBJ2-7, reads ETGVTQSPTHLIKTRGQQVTLRCSSQSGHNTVSWYQQALGQGPQFIFQYYREEENGRGNFPPRFSGLQFPNYSSELNVNALELDDSALYLCASSPTSGNPYEQYFGPGTRLTVT.

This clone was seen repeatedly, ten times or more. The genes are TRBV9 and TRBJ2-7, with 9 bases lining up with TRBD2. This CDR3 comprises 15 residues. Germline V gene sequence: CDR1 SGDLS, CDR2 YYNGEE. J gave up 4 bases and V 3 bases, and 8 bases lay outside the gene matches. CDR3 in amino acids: CASSAAASGVYEQYF. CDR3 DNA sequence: TGTGCCAGCAGCGCAGCAGCTAGCGGGGTGTACGAGCAGTACTTC.

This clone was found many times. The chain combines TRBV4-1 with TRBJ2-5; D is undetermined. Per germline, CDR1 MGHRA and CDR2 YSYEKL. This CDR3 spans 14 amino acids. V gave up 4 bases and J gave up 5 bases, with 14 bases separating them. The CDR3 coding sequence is TGCGCCAGCAGCCTCTTTGTAGAGTCGGAGACCCAGTACTTC. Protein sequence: CASSLFVESETQYF.

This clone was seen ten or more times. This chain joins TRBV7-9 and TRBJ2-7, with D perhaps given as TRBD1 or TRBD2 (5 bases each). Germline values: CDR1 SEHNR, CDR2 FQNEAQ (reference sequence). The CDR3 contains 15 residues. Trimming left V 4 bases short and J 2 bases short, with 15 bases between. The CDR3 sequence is CASSSGTLKPYEQYF. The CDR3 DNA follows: TGTGCCAGCAGCTCCGGGACCCTAAAACCCTACGAGCAGTACTTC. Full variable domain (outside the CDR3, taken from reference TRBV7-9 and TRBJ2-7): DTGVSQNPRHKITKRGQNVTFRCDPISEHNRLYWYRQTLGQGPEFLTYFQNEAQLEKSRLLSDRFSAERPKGSFSTLEIQRTEQGDSAMYLCASSSGTLKPYEQYFGPGTRLTVT.

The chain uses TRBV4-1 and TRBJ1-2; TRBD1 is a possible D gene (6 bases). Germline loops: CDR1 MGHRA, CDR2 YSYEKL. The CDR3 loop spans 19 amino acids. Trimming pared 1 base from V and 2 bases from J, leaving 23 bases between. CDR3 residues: CASSQGLSGRGWTNYGYTF. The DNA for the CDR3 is TGCGCCAGCAGCCAAGGTCTCAGTGGCAGGGGATGGACCAACTATGGCTACACCTTC.

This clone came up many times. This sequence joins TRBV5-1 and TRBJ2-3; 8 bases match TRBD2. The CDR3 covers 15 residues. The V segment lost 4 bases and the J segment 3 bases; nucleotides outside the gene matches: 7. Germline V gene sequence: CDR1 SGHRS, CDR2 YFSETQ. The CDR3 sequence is CASSPGGGETDTQYF. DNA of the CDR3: TGCGCCAGCAGCCCGGGGGGGGGTGAGACAGATACGCAGTATTTT.

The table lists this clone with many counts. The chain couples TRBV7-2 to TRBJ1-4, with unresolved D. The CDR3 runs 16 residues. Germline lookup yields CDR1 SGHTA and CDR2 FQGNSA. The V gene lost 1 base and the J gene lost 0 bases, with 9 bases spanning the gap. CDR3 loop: CASSLESQATNEKLFF. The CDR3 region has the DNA TGTGCCAGCAGCTTAGAGTCGCAGGCAACTAATGAAAAACTGTTTTTT.

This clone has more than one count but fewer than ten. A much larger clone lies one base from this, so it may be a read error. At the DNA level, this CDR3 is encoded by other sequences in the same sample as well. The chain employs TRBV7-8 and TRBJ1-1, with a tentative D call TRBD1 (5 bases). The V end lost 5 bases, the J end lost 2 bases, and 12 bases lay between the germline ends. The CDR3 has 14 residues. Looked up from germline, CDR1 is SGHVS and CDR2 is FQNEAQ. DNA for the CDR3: TGTGCCAGCAGCCCGATGGGACGTAACACTGAAGCTTTCTTT. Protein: CASSPMGRNTEAFF.

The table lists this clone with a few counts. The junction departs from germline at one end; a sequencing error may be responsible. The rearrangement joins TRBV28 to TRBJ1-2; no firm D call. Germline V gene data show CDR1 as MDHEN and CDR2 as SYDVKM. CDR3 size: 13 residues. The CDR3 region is CTSSGTWIYGYTF. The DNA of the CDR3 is TGTACCAGCAGTGGAACGTGGATCTATGGCTACACCTTC.

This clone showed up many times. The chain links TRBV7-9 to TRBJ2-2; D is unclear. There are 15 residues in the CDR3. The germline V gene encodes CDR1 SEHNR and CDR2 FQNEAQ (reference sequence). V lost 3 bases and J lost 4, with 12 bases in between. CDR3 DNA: TGTGCCAGCAGCTTTGGGCCGAGAACCACCGGGGAGCTGTTTTTT. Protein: CASSFGPRTTGELFF.

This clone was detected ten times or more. The CDR3 sequence is CASSPPGQGLYEQYF. The CDR3 DNA is TGCGCCAGCAGCCCGCCGGGACAGGGTCTCTACGAGCAGTACTTC. The chain is built from TRBV5-1 and TRBJ2-7, with TRBD1 matching 9 bases. The length of the CDR3 is 15 residues. The germline gives CDR1 SGHRS, CDR2 YFSETQ. V lost 4 bases, J lost 3 bases, and 8 bases stayed unmatched. Drawing the rest from reference TRBV5-1 and TRBJ2-7, the complete variable domain is KAGVTQTPRYLIKTRGQQVTLSCSPISGHRSVSWYQQTPGQGLQFLFEYFSETQRNKGNFPGRFSGRQFSNSRSEMNVSTLELGDSALYLCASSPPGQGLYEQYFGPGTRLTVT.

The CDR3 nucleotides read TGCGCCAGCAGCCCGGGACAGCTTAACTATGGCTACACCTTC. It codes for CASSPGQLNYGYTF. The chain recombines TRBV4-3 with TRBJ1-2, with TRBD1 matching over 7 bases. CDR1 and CDR2 (germline): LGHNA, YSLEER. The ends lost 4 bases at V and 1 base at J; junction bases unmatched: 3. CDR3 length equals 14 residues.

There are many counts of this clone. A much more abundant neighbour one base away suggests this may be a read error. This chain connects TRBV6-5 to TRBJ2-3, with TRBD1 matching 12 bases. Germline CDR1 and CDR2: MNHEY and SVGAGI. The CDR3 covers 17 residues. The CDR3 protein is CASSSTPGTGGKDTQYF. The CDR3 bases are TGTGCCAGCAGTTCAACCCCCGGGACAGGGGGCAAAGATACACAGTATTTT.

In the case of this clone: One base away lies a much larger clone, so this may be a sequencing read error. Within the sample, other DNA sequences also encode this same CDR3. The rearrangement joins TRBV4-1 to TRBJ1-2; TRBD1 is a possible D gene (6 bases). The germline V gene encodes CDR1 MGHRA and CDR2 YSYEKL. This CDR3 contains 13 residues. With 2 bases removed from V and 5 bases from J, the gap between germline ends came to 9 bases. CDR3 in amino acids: CASSQQDRYGYTF. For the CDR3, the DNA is TGCGCCAGCAGCCAACAAGACAGGTATGGCTACACCTTC.